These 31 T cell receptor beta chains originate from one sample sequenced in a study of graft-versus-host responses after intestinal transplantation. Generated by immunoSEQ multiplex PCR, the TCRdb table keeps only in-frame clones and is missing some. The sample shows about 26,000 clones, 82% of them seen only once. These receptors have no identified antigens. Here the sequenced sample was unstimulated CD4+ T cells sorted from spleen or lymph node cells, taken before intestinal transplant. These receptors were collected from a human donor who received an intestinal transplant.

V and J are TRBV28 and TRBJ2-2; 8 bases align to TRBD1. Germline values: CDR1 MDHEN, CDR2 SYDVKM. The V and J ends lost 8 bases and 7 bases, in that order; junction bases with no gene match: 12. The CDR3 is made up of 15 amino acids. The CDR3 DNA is TGTGCCAGCGTAGGATTGGACAGGGAATTCGGGGAGCTGTTTTTT. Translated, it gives CASVGLDREFGELFF.

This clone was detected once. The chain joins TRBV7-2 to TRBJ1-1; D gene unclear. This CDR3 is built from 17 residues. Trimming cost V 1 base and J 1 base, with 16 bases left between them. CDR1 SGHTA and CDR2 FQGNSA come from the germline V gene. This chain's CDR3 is CASSLVGFGVGNTEAFF. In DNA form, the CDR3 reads TGTGCCAGCAGCTTAGTGGGTTTCGGGGTAGGGAACACTGAAGCTTTCTTT.

The CDR3 sequence is CATSGREVNTGELFF. The CDR3, as DNA: TGTGCCACCTCTGGAAGGGAGGTGAACACCGGGGAGCTGTTTTTT. This rearrangement joins TRBV28 to TRBJ2-2, with a tentative D call TRBD2 (6 bases). Per germline, CDR1 MDHEN and CDR2 SYDVKM. CDR3 length: 15 residues. The V end was cut by 10 bases, the J end by 1 base, with 16 bases between.

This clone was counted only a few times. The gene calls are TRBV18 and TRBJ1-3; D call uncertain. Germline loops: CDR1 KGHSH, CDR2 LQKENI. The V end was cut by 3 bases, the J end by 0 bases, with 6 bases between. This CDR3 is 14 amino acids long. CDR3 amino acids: CASSPNFSGNTIYF. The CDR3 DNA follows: TGTGCCAGCTCACCGAACTTCTCTGGAAACACCATATATTTT.

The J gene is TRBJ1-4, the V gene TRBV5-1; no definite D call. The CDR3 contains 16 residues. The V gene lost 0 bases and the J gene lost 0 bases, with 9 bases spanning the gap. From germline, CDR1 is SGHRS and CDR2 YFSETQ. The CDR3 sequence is CASSLDGISTNEKLFF. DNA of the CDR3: TGCGCCAGCAGCTTGGACGGCATTTCAACTAATGAAAAACTGTTTTTT.

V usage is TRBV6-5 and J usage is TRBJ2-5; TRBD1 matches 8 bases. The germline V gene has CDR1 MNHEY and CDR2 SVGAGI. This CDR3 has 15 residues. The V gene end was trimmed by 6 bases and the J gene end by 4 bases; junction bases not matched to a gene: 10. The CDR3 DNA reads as TGTGCCAGCAGACGTGACAGGGGAAGGAGAGAGACCCAGTACTTC. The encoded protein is CASRRDRGRRETQYF.

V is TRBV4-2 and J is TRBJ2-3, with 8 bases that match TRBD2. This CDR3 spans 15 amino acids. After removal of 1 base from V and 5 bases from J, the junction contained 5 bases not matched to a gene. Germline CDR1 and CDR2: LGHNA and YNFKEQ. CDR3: CASSQAGLVEDTQYF. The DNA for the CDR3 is TGTGCCAGCAGCCAAGCGGGACTAGTTGAAGATACGCAGTATTTT.

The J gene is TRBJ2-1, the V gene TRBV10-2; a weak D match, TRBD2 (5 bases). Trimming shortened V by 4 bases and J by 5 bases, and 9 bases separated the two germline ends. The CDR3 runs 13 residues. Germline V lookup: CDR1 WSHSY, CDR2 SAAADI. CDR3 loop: CASSASGNNEQFF. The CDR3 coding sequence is TGCGCCAGCAGTGCTTCGGGGAACAATGAGCAGTTCTTC.

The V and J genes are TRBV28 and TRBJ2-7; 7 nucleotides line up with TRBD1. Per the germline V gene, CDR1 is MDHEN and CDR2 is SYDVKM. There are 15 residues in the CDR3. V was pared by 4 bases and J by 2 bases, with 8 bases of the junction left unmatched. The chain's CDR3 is CASSSPGTATYEQYF. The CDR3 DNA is TGTGCCAGCAGTTCGCCCGGGACAGCAACCTACGAGCAGTACTTC.

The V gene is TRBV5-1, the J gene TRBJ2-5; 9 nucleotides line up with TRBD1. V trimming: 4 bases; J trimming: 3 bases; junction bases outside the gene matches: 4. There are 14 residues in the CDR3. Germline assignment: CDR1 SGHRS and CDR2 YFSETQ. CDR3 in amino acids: CASSPRTGEETQYF. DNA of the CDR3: TGCGCCAGCAGCCCTCGGACAGGGGAAGAGACCCAGTACTTC.

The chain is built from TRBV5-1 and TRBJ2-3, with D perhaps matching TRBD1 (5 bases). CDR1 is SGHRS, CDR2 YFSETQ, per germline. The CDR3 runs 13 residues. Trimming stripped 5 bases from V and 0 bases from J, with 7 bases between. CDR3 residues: CASRQESTDTQYF. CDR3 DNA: TGCGCCAGCAGACAGGAGAGCACAGATACGCAGTATTTT.

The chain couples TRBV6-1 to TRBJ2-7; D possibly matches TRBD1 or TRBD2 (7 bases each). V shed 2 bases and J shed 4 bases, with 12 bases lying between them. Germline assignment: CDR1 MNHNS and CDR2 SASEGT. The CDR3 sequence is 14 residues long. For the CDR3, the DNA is TGTGCCAGCAGTGAATGGGAGGGGGCGTACGAGCAGTACTTC. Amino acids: CASSEWEGAYEQYF.

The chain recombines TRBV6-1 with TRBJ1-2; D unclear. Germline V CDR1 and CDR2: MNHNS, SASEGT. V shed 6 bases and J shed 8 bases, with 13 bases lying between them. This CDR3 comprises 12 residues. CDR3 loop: CASSSARWGYTF. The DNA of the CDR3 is TGTGCCAGCAGCTCCGCCCGCTGGGGCTACACCTTC.

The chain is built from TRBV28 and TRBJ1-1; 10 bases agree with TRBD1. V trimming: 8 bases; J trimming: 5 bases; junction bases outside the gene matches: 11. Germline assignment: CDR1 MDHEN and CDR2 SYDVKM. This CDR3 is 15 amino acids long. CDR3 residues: CASLRRTGGGTEAFF. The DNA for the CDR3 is TGTGCCAGCCTCCGACGGACAGGGGGGGGGACTGAAGCTTTCTTT.

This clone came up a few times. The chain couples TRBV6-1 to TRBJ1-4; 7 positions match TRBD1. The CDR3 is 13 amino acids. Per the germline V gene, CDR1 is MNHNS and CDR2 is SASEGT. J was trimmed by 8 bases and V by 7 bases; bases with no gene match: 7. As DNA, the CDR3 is TGTGCCAGCACCGGACAGGTTCGGGAAAAACTGTTTTTT. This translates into CASTGQVREKLFF.

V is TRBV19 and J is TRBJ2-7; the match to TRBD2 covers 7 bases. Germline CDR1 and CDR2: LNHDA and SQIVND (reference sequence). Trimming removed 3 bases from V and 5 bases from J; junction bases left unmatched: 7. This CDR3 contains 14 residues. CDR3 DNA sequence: TGTGCCAGTAGTATCCGAGCGGGGATCGACGAGCAGTACTTC. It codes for CASSIRAGIDEQYF.

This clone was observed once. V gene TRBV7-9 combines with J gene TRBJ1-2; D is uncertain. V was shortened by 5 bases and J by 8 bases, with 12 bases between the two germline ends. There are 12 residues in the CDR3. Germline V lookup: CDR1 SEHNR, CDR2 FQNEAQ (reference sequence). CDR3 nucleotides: TGTGCCAGCAGCCCACCCCCAAGGGGCTACACCTTC. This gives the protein CASSPPPRGYTF.

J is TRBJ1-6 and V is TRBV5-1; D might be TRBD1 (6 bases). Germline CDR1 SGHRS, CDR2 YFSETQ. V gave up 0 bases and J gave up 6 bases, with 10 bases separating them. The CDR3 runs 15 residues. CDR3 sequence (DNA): TGCGCCAGCAGCTTGGCCACAGGGACTAATTCACCCCTCCACTTT. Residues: CASSLATGTNSPLHF.

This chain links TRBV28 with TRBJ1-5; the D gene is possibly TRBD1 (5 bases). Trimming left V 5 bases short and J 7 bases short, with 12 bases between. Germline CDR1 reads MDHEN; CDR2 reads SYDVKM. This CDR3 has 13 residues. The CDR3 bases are TGTGCCAGCAGTCCCGGGACCGGGCAGCCCCAGCATTTT. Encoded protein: CASSPGTGQPQHF.

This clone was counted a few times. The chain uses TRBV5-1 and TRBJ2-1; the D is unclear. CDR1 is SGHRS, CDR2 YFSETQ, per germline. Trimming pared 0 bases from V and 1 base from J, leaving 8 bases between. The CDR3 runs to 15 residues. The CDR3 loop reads CASSLEVGSYNEQFF. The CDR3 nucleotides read TGCGCCAGCAGCTTGGAGGTGGGATCCTACAATGAGCAGTTCTTC.

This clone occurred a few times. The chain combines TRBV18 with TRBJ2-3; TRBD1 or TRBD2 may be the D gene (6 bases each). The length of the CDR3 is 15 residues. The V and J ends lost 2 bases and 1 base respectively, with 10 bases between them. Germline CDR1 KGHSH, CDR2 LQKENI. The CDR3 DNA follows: TGTGCCAGCTCACCAAGGAGGGGGGGCACAGATACGCAGTATTTT. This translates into CASSPRRGGTDTQYF.

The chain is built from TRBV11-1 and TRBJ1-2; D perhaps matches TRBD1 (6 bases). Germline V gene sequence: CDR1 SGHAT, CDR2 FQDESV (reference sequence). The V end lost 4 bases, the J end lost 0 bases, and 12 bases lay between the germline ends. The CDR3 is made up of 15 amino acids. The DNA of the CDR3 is TGTGCCAGCAGCTCTTCGGGACAAGCTAACTATGGCTACACCTTC. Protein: CASSSSGQANYGYTF. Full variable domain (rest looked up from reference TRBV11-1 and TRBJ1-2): EAEVAQSPRYKITEKSQAVAFWCDPISGHATLYWYRQILGQGPELLVQFQDESVVDDSQLPKDRFSAERLKGVDSTLKIQPAELGDSAMYLCASSSSGQANYGYTFGSGTRLTVV.

CDR3 protein: CASGRGHRETQYF. The CDR3 coding sequence is TGTGCCAGCGGTAGAGGGCATCGGGAGACCCAGTACTTC. This chain connects TRBV6-5 to TRBJ2-5; a possible D gene is TRBD2 (5 bases). CDR1 and CDR2 from the germline V gene are MNHEY and SVGAGI. The V end was cut by 8 bases, the J end by 5 bases, with 15 bases between. The CDR3 runs to 13 residues.

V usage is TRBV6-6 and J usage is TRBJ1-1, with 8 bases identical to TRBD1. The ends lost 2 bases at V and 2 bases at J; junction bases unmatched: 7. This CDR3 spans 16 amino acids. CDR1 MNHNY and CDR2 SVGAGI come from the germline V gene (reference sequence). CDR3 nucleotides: TGTGCCAGCAGTTACAAAAGGGGACAGGCTAACACTGAAGCTTTCTTT. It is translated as CASSYKRGQANTEAFF.

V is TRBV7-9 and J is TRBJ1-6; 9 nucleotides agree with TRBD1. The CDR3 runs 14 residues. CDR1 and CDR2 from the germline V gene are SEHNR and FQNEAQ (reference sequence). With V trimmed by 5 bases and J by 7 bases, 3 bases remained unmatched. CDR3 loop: CASSEGQGNSPLHF. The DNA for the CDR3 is TGTGCCAGCAGCGAAGGACAGGGGAATTCACCCCTCCACTTT.

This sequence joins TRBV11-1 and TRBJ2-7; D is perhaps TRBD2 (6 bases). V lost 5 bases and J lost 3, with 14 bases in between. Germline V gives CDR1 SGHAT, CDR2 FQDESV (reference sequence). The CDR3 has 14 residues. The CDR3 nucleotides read TGTGCCAGCAGCCGCGGAGGGATAGGCTACGAGCAGTACTTC. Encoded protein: CASSRGGIGYEQYF.

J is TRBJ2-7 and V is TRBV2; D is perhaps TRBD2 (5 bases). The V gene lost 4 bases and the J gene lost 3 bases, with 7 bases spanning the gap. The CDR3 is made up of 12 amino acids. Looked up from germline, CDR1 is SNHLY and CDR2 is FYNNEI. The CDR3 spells CASSVEGYEQYF. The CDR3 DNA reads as TGTGCCAGCAGTGTCGAGGGCTACGAGCAGTACTTC.

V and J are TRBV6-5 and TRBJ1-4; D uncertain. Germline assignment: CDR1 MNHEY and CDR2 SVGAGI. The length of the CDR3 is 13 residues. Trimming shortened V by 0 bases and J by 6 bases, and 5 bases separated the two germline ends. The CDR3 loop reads CASSYSWDEKLFF. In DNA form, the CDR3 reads TGTGCCAGCAGTTACTCTTGGGATGAAAAACTGTTTTTT.

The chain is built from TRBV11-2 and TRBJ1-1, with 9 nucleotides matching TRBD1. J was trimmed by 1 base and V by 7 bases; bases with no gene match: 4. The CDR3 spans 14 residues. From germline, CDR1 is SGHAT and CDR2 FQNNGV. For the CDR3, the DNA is TGTGCCAGCAAGTCGGGACAGGGGAACACTGAAGCTTTCTTT. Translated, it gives CASKSGQGNTEAFF.

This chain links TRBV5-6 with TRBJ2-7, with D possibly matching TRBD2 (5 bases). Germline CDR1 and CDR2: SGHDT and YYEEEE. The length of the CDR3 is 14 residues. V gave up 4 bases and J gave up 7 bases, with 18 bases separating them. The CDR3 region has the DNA TGTGCCAGCAGCCCCCACTTGCTCGGGGAAGAGCAGTACTTC. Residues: CASSPHLLGEEQYF.

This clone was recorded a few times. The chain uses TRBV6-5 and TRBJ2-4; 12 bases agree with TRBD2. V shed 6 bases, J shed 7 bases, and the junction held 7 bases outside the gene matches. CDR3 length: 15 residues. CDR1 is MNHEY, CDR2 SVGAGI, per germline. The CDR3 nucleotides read TGTGCCAGCAGCCAAACCGGGACTAGCGGGAACATTCAGTACTTC. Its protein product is CASSQTGTSGNIQYF.